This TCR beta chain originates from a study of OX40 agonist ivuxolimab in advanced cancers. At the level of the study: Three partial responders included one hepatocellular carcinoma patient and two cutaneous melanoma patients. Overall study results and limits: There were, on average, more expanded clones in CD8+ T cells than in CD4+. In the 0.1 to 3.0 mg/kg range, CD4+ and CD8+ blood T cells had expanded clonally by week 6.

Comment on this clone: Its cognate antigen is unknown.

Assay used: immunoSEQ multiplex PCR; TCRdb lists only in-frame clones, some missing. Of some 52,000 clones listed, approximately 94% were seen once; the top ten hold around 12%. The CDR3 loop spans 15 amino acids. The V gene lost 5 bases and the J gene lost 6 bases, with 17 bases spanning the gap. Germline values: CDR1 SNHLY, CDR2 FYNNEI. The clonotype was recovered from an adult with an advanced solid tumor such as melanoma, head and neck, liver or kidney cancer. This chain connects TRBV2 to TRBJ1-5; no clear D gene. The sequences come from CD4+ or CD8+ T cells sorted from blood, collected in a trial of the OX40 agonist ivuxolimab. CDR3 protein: CASSPNGLWSQPQHF. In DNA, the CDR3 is TGTGCCAGCAGTCCAAATGGACTCTGGAGTCAGCCCCAGCATTTT.